This T cell receptor (beta chain) was identified during a study of HIV-infected patients and healthy controls. The CDR3 length is 12 residues. V lost 3 bases, J lost 6 bases, and 8 bases lay in between. TCRdb reanalysed the 5' RACE reads using MiXCR and keeps one entry per CDR3 protein. Seen here are about 17,000 distinct CDR3 sequences, about a sixth observed once, and the top ten hold 24%. The sample comprised CD8+ T cells from blood. The TCR comes from a human donor in good health. This chain connects TRBV12-3 or TRBV12-4 to TRBJ1-1, with a weak D call TRBD1 (5 bases). The CDR3 protein is CASSLGEAEAFF. CDR3 coding DNA: TGTGCCAGCAGTTTGGGGGAGGCTGAAGCTTTCTTT.